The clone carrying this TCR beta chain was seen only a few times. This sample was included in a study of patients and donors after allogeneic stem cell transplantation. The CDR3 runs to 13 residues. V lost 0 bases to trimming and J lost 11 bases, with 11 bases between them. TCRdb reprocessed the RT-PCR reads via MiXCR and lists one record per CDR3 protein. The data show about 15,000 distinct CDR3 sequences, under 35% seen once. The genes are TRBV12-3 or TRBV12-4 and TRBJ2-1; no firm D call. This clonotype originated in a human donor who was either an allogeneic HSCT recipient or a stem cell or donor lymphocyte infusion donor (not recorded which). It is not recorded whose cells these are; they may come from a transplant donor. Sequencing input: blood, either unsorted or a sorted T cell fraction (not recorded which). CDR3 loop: CASSLAQSHKQFF. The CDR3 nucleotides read TGTGCCAGCAGTTTAGCTCAGTCACACAAGCAGTTCTTC.